A selection of T cell receptor beta chains follows, all from one sample in a study of spatial heterogeneity in lung cancer. From the 5' RACE reads, TCRdb called clonotypes with MiXCR, one entry per CDR3 protein. Here the sample spans about 95,000 distinct CDR3 sequences, around 9% being singletons. The input for sequencing was PBMCs, taken at surgery. The receptors were sampled from a male donor with early-stage non-small cell lung cancer. Each CDR3 is given with its conserved first and last residue. The D gene is left open where the match is weak.

D gene,V gene,CDR3 protein
TRBD2,TRBV2,CASRLGGENTGELFF
.,TRBV20-1,CSARPLEEQYF
TRBD1,TRBV28,CASSTGVGHEQYF
TRBD1,TRBV24-1,CATGTGKSNQPQHF
.,TRBV7-2,CASSITGGGSPLHF
TRBD1,TRBV4-3,CASSQDSQGNQPQHF
.,TRBV5-1,CASSWALMGPDEQYF
TRBD2,TRBV7-6,CASSLATSGGYNEQFF
.,TRBV4-2,CASSHDSSNQPQHF
.,TRBV3-1,CASSQPDGKNIQYF
TRBD2,TRBV24-1,CATSGPPGGRNEQFF
.,TRBV5-6,CASSLGRANQPQHF
.,TRBV20-1,CSAMAEAFF
TRBD1,TRBV5-5,CASRDGQGANYNEQFF
.,TRBV5-3,CARSLGEGEQFF
TRBD1,TRBV29-1,CSVEGGDRVTDTQYF
TRBD2,TRBV7-9,CASSLDASGGADEQFF
.,TRBV7-3,CASSLSPNEQFF
TRBD1,TRBV20-1,CSALLRQGNTEAFF
.,TRBV18,CASSPGRGSSYEQYF
.,TRBV7-9,CASSPQGETQYF
.,TRBV7-2,CASSTRMGGEQFF
.,TRBV7-2,CASSLTVRSYEQYF
.,TRBV28,CASTPPGLNYGYTF
.,TRBV28,CASSRINEQYF
.,TRBV20-1,CSAREGWQNRGNQPQHF
.,TRBV5-1,CASSLVRDEQYF
.,TRBV20-1,CSASAFNQPQHF
TRBD1,TRBV5-1,CASSLAGTGGFYEQYF
.,TRBV7-9,CASSPDRGMDNEQFF
.,TRBV2,CASSEYADTQYF
TRBD2,TRBV20-1,CSARKIRTSSGDTQYF
.,TRBV12-3/TRBV12-4,CASSSRGNYGYTF
.,TRBV18,CASSPPAVDTQYF
.,TRBV29-1,CSVELGRNYGYTF
TRBD1,TRBV2,CASRPFPGTVNSPLHF
.,TRBV29-1,CSVTASGANVLTF
TRBD2,TRBV20-1,CSASRRDYSYEQYF
.,TRBV30,CAWSEAVETQYF
TRBD2,TRBV7-8,CASSSPTGGSYEQYF
.,TRBV20-1,CSARDRGVYTEAFF
TRBD1,TRBV28,CASRSGGWNTEAFF
.,TRBV2,CASSEALADSTGELFF
.,TRBV7-8,CASSLGGTILAKNIQYF
.,TRBV19,CASSIDGTHSYEQYF
TRBD1,TRBV5-1,CASSSSVDRGAFF